The T cell receptor beta chain under discussion was sequenced for a study of neoadjuvant anti-PD-1 for oral cavity cancer. Assay: immunoSEQ multiplex PCR; the TCRdb copy retains only in-frame clones and omits some. Among around 13,000 clones, around three quarters were seen once, and the ten largest hold over 2%. This clone was seen only a few times. The antigen is undetermined. Study-wide results and limits: Non-responders to neoadjuvant nivolumab had significantly more clonal PBMC T cells than responders.

The sample consisted of PBMCs, taken before nivolumab (anti-PD-1) treatment. This sequence was found in a person aged 35 to 85 with oral cavity squamous cell carcinoma.

The CDR3 loop is CASKETSSYGYTF. The CDR3, as DNA: TGTGCCAGCAAGGAGACTTCGAGCTATGGCTACACCTTC. The gene calls are TRBV2 and TRBJ1-2; D ambiguous. The length of the CDR3 is 13 residues. The germline gives CDR1 SNHLY, CDR2 FYNNEI. Trimming took off 7 bases at V and 4 bases at J, with 13 bases between the two ends.